A single sample is the source of the 24 T cell receptor beta chains below, sequenced in a study of blood T cells in healthy people across ages. A second about 7 to 11 cycle PCR used barcoded and J-beta primers. From the 5' RACE reads, TCRdb called clonotypes with MiXCR, one entry per CDR3 protein. The sample has 1.6 million or so distinct CDR3 sequences, approximately 32% seen once; the top ten hold 10% to 12%. The specimen sequenced was blood. The receptors here all came from a woman aged 25 to 39 in good health.

This clonotype appeared a few times. CDR3 DNA: TGTGCCAGCACCCCAGGGCTAGCGGCCGACTCCTACGAGCAGTACTTC. Protein: CASTPGLAADSYEQYF. The chain joins TRBV11-2 to TRBJ2-7; 7 bases map to TRBD2. V lost 7 bases, J lost 0 bases, and 12 bases stayed unmatched. The CDR3 consists of 16 residues. CDR1 and CDR2 (germline): SGHAT, FQNNGV. Together with reference TRBV11-2 and TRBJ2-7, the CDR3 gives the full variable domain: EAGVAQSPRYKIIEKRQSVAFWCNPISGHATLYWYQQILGQGPKLLIQFQNNGVVDDSQLPKDRFSAERLKGVDSTLKIQPAKLEDSAVYLCASTPGLAADSYEQYFGPGTRLTVT.

In this sample, this clonotype turned up a few times. V usage is TRBV14 and J usage is TRBJ2-7; D may be TRBD1 (6 bases). The CDR3 extends over 18 amino acids. Per the germline V gene, CDR1 is SGHDN and CDR2 is FVKESK. Trimming took 4 bases from V and 0 from J, leaving 22 bases between them. The CDR3 sequence: CASSPPGWGPESSYEQYF. For the CDR3, the DNA is TGTGCCAGCAGCCCCCCTGGTTGGGGGCCCGAAAGCTCCTACGAGCAGTACTTC. The complete variable domain, with remaining parts taken from reference TRBV14 and TRBJ2-7, reads EAGVTQFPSHSVIEKGQTVTLRCDPISGHDNLYWYRRVMGKEIKFLLHFVKESKQDESGMPNNRFLAERTGGTYSTLKVQPAELEDSGVYFCASSPPGWGPESSYEQYFGPGTRLTVT.

The chain is built from TRBV18 and TRBJ1-1; TRBD1 matches at 9 bases. There are 14 residues in the CDR3. Germline trimming cut 4 bases from V and 8 bases from J; bases unmatched to any gene: 8. Germline assignment: CDR1 KGHSH and CDR2 LQKENI. The CDR3 DNA follows: TGTGCCAGCTCACTGGGACAGGGCGCCCTCGAAGCTTTCTTT. Its protein product is CASSLGQGALEAFF.

This clonotype was seen only once. The chain carries TRBV15 and TRBJ2-7; possible D gene TRBD2, 5 bases. Trimming removed 1 base at V and 2 bases at J, with 9 bases between. Per germline, CDR1 LNHNV and CDR2 YYDKDF (reference sequence). The CDR3 consists of 14 residues. The CDR3 spells CATSRGGSAYEQYF. CDR3 DNA: TGTGCCACCAGCAGAGGCGGTAGCGCCTACGAGCAGTACTTC.

This clonotype was seen just once. The rearrangement uses TRBV14 and TRBJ2-3; TRBD2 matches 16 bases. The ends lost 6 bases at V and 6 bases at J; junction bases unmatched: 9. Germline loops: CDR1 SGHDN, CDR2 FVKESK. This CDR3 region has 17 residues. The CDR3 loop reads CASSHPGLAGGRDTQYF. The CDR3 DNA sequence: TGTGCCAGCAGTCATCCGGGACTAGCGGGGGGGCGCGATACGCAGTATTTT.

The chain links TRBV20-1 to TRBJ2-2, with 7 bases that match TRBD2. This CDR3 has 19 residues. Germline V gives CDR1 DFQATT, CDR2 SNEGSKA (reference sequence). The V segment lost 0 bases and the J segment 2 bases; nucleotides outside the gene matches: 15. This CDR3 is CSARDVYTLLASNTGELFF. CDR3 DNA: TGCAGTGCTAGAGATGTTTATACTTTACTAGCGTCTAACACCGGGGAGCTGTTTTTT.

The chain couples TRBV4-1 to TRBJ2-2, with TRBD2 identical over 9 bases. The CDR3 has 15 residues. V was pared by 3 bases and J by 6 bases, with 5 bases of the junction left unmatched. Germline V gene lookup returns CDR1 MGHRA and CDR2 YSYEKL. The CDR3 is CASSHVLAGSGELFF. The CDR3 region has the DNA TGCGCCAGCAGCCATGTACTAGCGGGTTCCGGGGAGCTGTTTTTT.

In regard to this clonotype: Germline and junction disagree at one end, which may indicate a read error. This chain links TRBV7-9 with TRBJ1-2; weak D call: TRBD1 (5 bases). Germline V gene lookup returns CDR1 SEHNR and CDR2 FQNEAQ (reference sequence). This CDR3 contains 15 residues. CDR3 bases: TGTGCCCGCAGCTCGATACAGGTAGCTAACTATGGCTACACCTTC. Encoded protein: CARSSIQVANYGYTF.

This sequence joins TRBV29-1 and TRBJ2-5, with D hard to call. The end of the DNA fits TRBJ2-7 better, so the J call may be wrong. CDR1 and CDR2 (germline): SQVTM, ANQGSEA. This CDR3 has 14 residues. This CDR3 reads CSVDSSGRGYEQYF. Here the CDR3 DNA reads TGCAGCGTTGACTCGTCAGGTCGCGGCTACGAGCAGTACTTC.

This clonotype was counted a few times. The chain combines TRBV5-6 with TRBJ1-1; D uncertain. Germline CDR1 and CDR2: SGHDT and YYEEEE. V was cut by 2 bases and J by 7 bases, with 12 bases left in between. The CDR3 consists of 13 residues. CDR3 sequence reads: CASSFPNGGEAFF. The CDR3 DNA is TGTGCCAGCAGCTTCCCTAATGGAGGTGAAGCTTTCTTT.

The rearrangement joins TRBV6-1 to TRBJ1-5, with D hard to call. Germline V lookup: CDR1 MNHNS, CDR2 SASEGT. The V end was cut by 1 base, the J end by 4 bases, with 14 bases between. CDR3 length: 16 residues. The CDR3 protein is CASSEGSARRNQPQHF. The CDR3 DNA is TGTGCCAGCAGTGAAGGGTCGGCCAGGAGGAATCAGCCCCAGCATTTT.

J is TRBJ2-1 and V is TRBV7-3; D possibly matches TRBD1 or TRBD2 (5 bases each). CDR1 and CDR2 from the germline V gene are SGHTA and FQGTGA. V was shortened by 3 bases and J by 5 bases, with 17 bases between the two germline ends. This CDR3 is 16 amino acids long. In DNA, the CDR3 is TGTGCCAGCAGCTTCCTCACCCGGGGCAGCAACAATGAGCAGTTCTTC. The encoded protein is CASSFLTRGSNNEQFF.

The chain has TRBV5-5 and TRBJ2-7, with 9 bases that match TRBD1. Trimming cost V 1 base and J 0 bases; bases outside gene matches: 11. In germline, CDR1 is SGHKS, CDR2 YYEKEE (reference sequence). The CDR3 totals 18 residues. This CDR3 is CASSLLGLGQGVSYEQYF. CDR3 coding DNA: TGTGCCAGCAGCTTGTTAGGTCTGGGACAGGGTGTCTCCTACGAGCAGTACTTC.

With respect to this clonotype: A much bigger clone sits one base away, suggesting this may be a read error. This chain uses TRBV29-1 with TRBJ2-7; D might be TRBD2 (6 bases). Germline V gene lookup returns CDR1 SQVTM and CDR2 ANQGSEA. Trimming removed 7 bases at V and 3 bases at J, with 34 bases between. CDR3 length: 19 residues. In DNA, the CDR3 is TGCAGCGCCCTGCGCTTTGAGGGTCGGGGAGGAGCTATGGGCTACGAGCAGTACTTC. It is translated as CSALRFEGRGGAMGYEQYF.

This clonotype turned up a few times. The chain employs TRBV12-3 or TRBV12-4 and TRBJ1-2, with TRBD1 identical over 7 bases. J lost 7 bases, V lost 6 bases, and 17 bases had no gene match. The CDR3 is made up of 16 amino acids. The CDR3 protein is CASSQTGFNLRGGYTF. In DNA form, the CDR3 reads TGTGCCAGCAGCCAGACAGGGTTTAATCTACGGGGTGGCTACACCTTC.

Here the CDR3 DNA reads TGTGCCAGCAGCTTAATCCCTAGCGGGATCCAGGGAGAGACCCAGTACTTC. This codes for CASSLIPSGIQGETQYF. This chain links TRBV7-6 with TRBJ2-5, with 9 bases identical to TRBD2. The germline V gene has CDR1 SGHVS and CDR2 FNYEAQ. The CDR3 totals 17 residues. Unmatched junction bases numbered 11, after V lost 2 bases and J lost 4 bases.

This clonotype appeared a few times. This chain connects TRBV15 to TRBJ2-5; D remains unclear. This CDR3 has 13 residues. Trimming removed 1 base at V and 0 bases at J, with 3 bases between. Per the germline V gene, CDR1 is LNHNV and CDR2 is YYDKDF (reference sequence). Written as DNA, the CDR3 is TGTGCCACCAGCAGAGTTCACCAAGAGACCCAGTACTTC. Translated, it gives CATSRVHQETQYF.

This clonotype was detected many times. V gene TRBV20-1 combines with J gene TRBJ2-7; tentatively, D is TRBD2 (6 bases). The CDR3 is 13 residues long. CDR1 is DFQATT, CDR2 SNEGSKA, per germline (reference sequence). V dropped 6 bases and J dropped 2 bases, with 14 bases sitting between them. CDR3 sequence reads: CSASGLDTYEQYF. CDR3 DNA sequence: TGCAGTGCCTCGGGACTGGATACCTACGAGCAGTACTTC.

The rearrangement uses TRBV5-1 and TRBJ2-7; D uncertain. CDR3 size: 14 residues. The germline gives CDR1 SGHRS, CDR2 YFSETQ. The V gene lost 0 bases and the J gene lost 3 bases, with 10 bases spanning the gap. The CDR3 coding sequence is TGCGCCAGCAGCTTGGTTTCTTCCCTCTACGAGCAGTACTTC. It translates to CASSLVSSLYEQYF.

This clonotype has a handful of counts. V gene TRBV20-1 combines with J gene TRBJ2-3, with unresolved D. Germline V gives CDR1 DFQATT, CDR2 SNEGSKA (reference sequence). Trimming removed 0 bases from V and 4 bases from J, with 14 bases in between. The CDR3 covers 15 residues. For the CDR3, the DNA is TGCAGTGCTAGAGATACACAGAATCTTCCAGATACGCAGTATTTT. Amino acids: CSARDTQNLPDTQYF.

CDR3 in DNA: TGCGCCAGCAGCCAAGAGGGGGGCCCTGTGGGTGAAAAACTGTTTTTT. It translates to CASSQEGGPVGEKLFF. V and J are TRBV4-1 and TRBJ1-4; a possible D gene is TRBD1 (6 bases). Per the germline V gene, CDR1 is MGHRA and CDR2 is YSYEKL. The V end was cut by 0 bases, the J end by 7 bases, with 15 bases between. CDR3 size: 16 residues.

Ten or more counts support this clonotype. The chain links TRBV29-1 to TRBJ2-5, with 7 nucleotides matching TRBD1. This CDR3 has 13 residues. CDR1 is SQVTM and CDR2 is ANQGSEA in the germline V gene. V lost 7 bases, J lost 3 bases, and 8 bases stayed unmatched. The chain's CDR3 is CSGNRGSKETQYF. The CDR3 DNA is TGCAGCGGAAACAGGGGAAGTAAAGAGACCCAGTACTTC.

The chain couples TRBV27 to TRBJ2-4, with TRBD1 identical over 12 bases. Losses at the gene ends were 5 bases for V and 0 bases for J; bases not matched to a gene: 23. Germline CDR1 is MNHEY and CDR2 is SMNVEV (reference sequence). The CDR3 loop spans 23 amino acids. The CDR3 DNA reads as TGTGCCAGCAGTCGGGCTGTTCACCGGGACAGGGGGCAAGTGATGGGAGCCAAAAACATTCAGTACTTC. It yields the protein CASSRAVHRDRGQVMGAKNIQYF.

J is TRBJ1-6 and V is TRBV27; 9 bases line up with TRBD1. The junction had 4 bases not matched to a gene; V was cut back by 3 bases and J by 10 bases. Germline assignment: CDR1 MNHEY and CDR2 SMNVEV (reference sequence). The CDR3 spans 14 residues. CDR3 nucleotide sequence: TGTGCCAGCAGTTTCGGGACAGGGAGCTCACCCCTCCACTTT. Translation gives CASSFGTGSSPLHF.